This is a list of T cell receptor beta chains from one sample in a study of T-cell reconstitution after alpha-beta-depleted transplantation in children. TCRdb called the PCR reads again in MiXCR, with one record for every CDR3 protein. The profile shows around 800,000 distinct CDR3 sequences, 15% to 20% of them singletons. Sequenced material: PBMCs, mostly from graft donor cells, taken 360 days after TCRalphabeta/CD19-depleted stem cell transplant. The receptors shown here come from a male patient between 10 and 17 years old who had a stem cell transplant for acute lymphoblastic leukemia, so the T cells may come from the graft donor. The CDR3 runs from the conserved cysteine through the conserved F or W. A D gene is named only where the DNA matches it firmly. Not every row has a clone size; where given, it reads once, few, many or a size class.

d_call,j_call,v_call,clone_size,cdr3_nt,cdr3_aa
TRBD2,TRBJ2-1,TRBV7-2,few,TGTGCCAGCAGCTTAGTGGGACTAGGGGACTGGTTCTTC,CASSLVGLGDWFF
-,TRBJ2-1,TRBV7-8,-,TGTGCCAGCAGACAACCGGGACCCAAAGCCGATGAGCAGTTCTTC,CASRQPGPKADEQFF
TRBD2,TRBJ2-1,TRBV5-1,many,TGCGCCAGCAGCTTGGATAGCGGGACTTCGGAGCATGAGCAGTTCTTC,CASSLDSGTSEHEQFF
-,TRBJ1-4,TRBV18,-,TGTGCCAGCTCGCTCAACAGGGAAAAACTGTTTTTT,CASSLNREKLFF
TRBD1,TRBJ2-6,TRBV7-6,-,TGTGCCAGCAGCGTGGGACAGGGGGCAATTGTCCTGACTTTC,CASSVGQGAIVLTF
-,TRBJ1-1,TRBV29-1,many,TGCAGCGTTGAAAGGGATCTGAACACTGAAGCTTTCTTT,CSVERDLNTEAFF
TRBD2,TRBJ2-1,TRBV24-1,-,TGTGCCACCAGTGAAGGGACTAGCGGGAGGGCAATTAATGAGCAGTTCTTC,CATSEGTSGRAINEQFF
-,TRBJ2-1,TRBV27,many,TGTGCCAGCAGACTTTACCGGGGGTCCTGGTACAATGAGCAGTTCTTC,CASRLYRGSWYNEQFF
TRBD1,TRBJ2-6,TRBV9,few,TGTGCCAGCAGCGCGAGGGGACAGGGAGAAACGGGGGCCAACGTCCTGACTTTC,CASSARGQGETGANVLTF
-,TRBJ1-2,TRBV13,-,TGTGCCAGCAGCTCGTCCGGACATTACTATGGCTACACCTTC,CASSSSGHYYGYTF
-,TRBJ2-7,TRBV6-1,-,TGTGCCAGCAGTGAACGGAAGGGCTACGAGCAGTACTTC,CASSERKGYEQYF
-,TRBJ2-5,TRBV3-1,few,TGTGCCAGCAGCCATCCCCGACACCAAGAGACCCAGTACTTC,CASSHPRHQETQYF
-,TRBJ2-2,TRBV12-3/TRBV12-4,many,TGTGCCAGCAGTTCGGCAGGGGCCTATACCGGGGAGCTGTTTTTT,CASSSAGAYTGELFF
TRBD1,TRBJ2-5,TRBV12-3/TRBV12-4,few,TGTGCCAGCAGTTTATTGGACAGGGGGCAGGGAGAGACCCAGTACTTC,CASSLLDRGQGETQYF
-,TRBJ2-3,TRBV7-2,-,TGTGCCAGCAGGACATGGGGCATTAGCACAGATACGCAGTATTTT,CASRTWGISTDTQYF
-,TRBJ2-7,TRBV4-1,-,TGCGCCAGCAGCCCCGTCGGGGGCAACTACGAGCAGTACTTC,CASSPVGGNYEQYF
-,TRBJ2-4,TRBV5-6,-,TGTGCCAGCAGCTTGGCCCTTGGGACAAAAAACATTCAGTACTTC,CASSLALGTKNIQYF
TRBD2,TRBJ2-2,TRBV4-2,-,TGTGCCAGCAGCCAAGATCCAGCGGGAGGGCTCCCCGGGGAGCTGTTTTTT,CASSQDPAGGLPGELFF
-,TRBJ2-1,TRBV12-3/TRBV12-4,-,TGTGCCAGCAGGACAGCAACCAGGGGCTCCTACAATGAGCAGTTCTTC,CASRTATRGSYNEQFF
TRBD2,TRBJ2-2,TRBV7-2,-,TGTGCCAGCAGCTTAGCCCTGGGACTAGCCGGGGAGCTGTTTTTT,CASSLALGLAGELFF
TRBD2,TRBJ2-1,TRBV25-1,few,TGTGCCAGCAGTGACGTCGCCGGGACTAGCGGGAGCCTGTGGAATGAGCAGTTCTTC,CASSDVAGTSGSLWNEQFF
-,TRBJ2-2,TRBV24-1,-,TGTGCCACGCGGGGGCAGGGTCGGACCGGGGAGCTGTTTTTT,CATRGQGRTGELFF
-,TRBJ2-3,TRBV10-2,many,TGCGCCAGCAGTGAGCCGGGGGCGACAGACCTCCCAGATACGCAGTATTTT,CASSEPGATDLPDTQYF
TRBD1,TRBJ2-7,TRBV18,-,TGTGCCAGCTCACTGGACAGGGGGCTGGTTTACGAGCAGTACTTC,CASSLDRGLVYEQYF
-,TRBJ1-2,TRBV10-3,few,TGTGCCATCAGTGAGTCCGACCCCCTCTATGGCTACACCTTC,CAISESDPLYGYTF
-,TRBJ2-7,TRBV20-1,few,TGCGGAGTGGTATCAGGCACCAGCTCCTACGAGCAGTACTTC,CGVVSGTSSYEQYF
TRBD2,TRBJ2-1,TRBV15,few,TGTGCCACCAGCAGGTATAGCGGGGCAGAGCAGTTCTTC,CATSRYSGAEQFF
-,TRBJ1-1,TRBV5-1,-,TGCGCCAGCAGCTTATTGACAGAGTTCCACACTGAAGCTTTCTTT,CASSLLTEFHTEAFF
-,TRBJ2-7,TRBV29-1,many,TGCAGCGTTCCCGGGACTTTTAATTCCTACGAGCAGTACTTC,CSVPGTFNSYEQYF
-,TRBJ2-7,TRBV5-1,-,TGCGCCAGCACCGCGGGTTTCCCCACCTACGAGCAGTACTTC,CASTAGFPTYEQYF
-,TRBJ2-6,TRBV28,-,TGTGCCAGCAGTCCCCGATGGGGTGGGGCCAACGTCCTGACTTTC,CASSPRWGGANVLTF
-,TRBJ1-2,TRBV12-5,few,TGTGCTAGTGGTTTGGGCCCGGGACGGTCCTATGGCTACACCTTC,CASGLGPGRSYGYTF
TRBD2,TRBJ2-5,TRBV6-1,-,TGTGCCAGCCGCGTCAGGGGACTAGCTCCCCTTGGGGGGGAGACCCAGTACTTC,CASRVRGLAPLGGETQYF
-,TRBJ2-7,TRBV4-1,-,TGCGCCAGCAGCCAGGGGAAGGATGGCGACGAGCAGTACTTC,CASSQGKDGDEQYF